This T cell receptor beta chain was obtained from a study of Ad26.COV2.S vaccination and SARS-CoV-2 variants. Treatment given: 15 to 20 received Ad26.COV2.S at low or high dose, single or two shots; several received placebo; per-sample allocation not given. After the first vaccine or placebo injection, samples were drawn on day 63. Deletions cut 0 bases from V and 4 bases from J, with 15 bases between. Germline V gives CDR1 MGHRA, CDR2 YSYEKL. The CDR3 is 17 amino acids. Here immunoSEQ multiplex PCR was the method, and the copy in TCRdb shows in-frame clones only, minus some. The data hold a few hundred thousand clones, with about 93% observed a single time.

Sequenced here: peripheral blood, sampled in a trial of Ad26.COV2.S vaccine versus placebo. The chain is built from TRBV4-1 and TRBJ2-2; D possibly corresponds to TRBD2 (6 bases). This receptor was obtained from a person between 18 and 59 years old who received the Ad26.COV2.S COVID-19 vaccine or a placebo. The CDR3 DNA reads TGCGCCAGCAGCCAAGATAGACTAGAGGGTGGCACCGGGGAGCTGTTTTTT. Residues: CASSQDRLEGGTGELFF.